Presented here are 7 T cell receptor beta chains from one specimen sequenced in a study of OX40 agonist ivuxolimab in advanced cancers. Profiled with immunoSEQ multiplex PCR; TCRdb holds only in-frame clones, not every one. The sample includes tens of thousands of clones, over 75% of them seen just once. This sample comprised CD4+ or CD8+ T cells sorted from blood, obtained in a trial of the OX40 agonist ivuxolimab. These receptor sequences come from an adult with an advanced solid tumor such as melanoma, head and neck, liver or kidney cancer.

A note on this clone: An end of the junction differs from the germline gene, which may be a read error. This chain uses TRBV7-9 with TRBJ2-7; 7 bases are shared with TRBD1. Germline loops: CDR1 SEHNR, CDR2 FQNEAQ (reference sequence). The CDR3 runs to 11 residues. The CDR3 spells CASSEEGDRCF. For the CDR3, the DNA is TGTGCCAGCAGCGAAGAGGGGGACAGATGCTTC.

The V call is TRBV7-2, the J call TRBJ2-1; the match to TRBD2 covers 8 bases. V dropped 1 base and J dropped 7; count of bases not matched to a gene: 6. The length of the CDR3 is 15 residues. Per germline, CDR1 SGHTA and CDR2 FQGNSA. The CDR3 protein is CASSLGPGGGNEQFF. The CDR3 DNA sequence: TGTGCCAGCAGCTTAGGACCCGGGGGGGGGAATGAGCAGTTCTTC.

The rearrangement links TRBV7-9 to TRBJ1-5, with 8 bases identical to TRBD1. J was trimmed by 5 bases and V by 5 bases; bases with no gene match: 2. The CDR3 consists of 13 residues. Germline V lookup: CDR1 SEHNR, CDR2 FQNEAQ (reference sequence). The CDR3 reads CASSRTGYQPQHF. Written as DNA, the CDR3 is TGTGCCAGCAGCCGGACAGGGTATCAGCCCCAGCATTTT.

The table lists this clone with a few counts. The CDR3 protein is CASNLRPNTGELFF. The CDR3 DNA follows: TGTGCCAGCAATTTAAGGCCGAACACCGGGGAGCTGTTTTTT. This chain uses TRBV6-5 with TRBJ2-2; D remains ambiguous. CDR3 length: 14 amino acids. With 7 bases removed from V and 0 bases from J, the gap between germline ends came to 9 bases. Germline V lookup: CDR1 MNHEY, CDR2 SVGAGI.

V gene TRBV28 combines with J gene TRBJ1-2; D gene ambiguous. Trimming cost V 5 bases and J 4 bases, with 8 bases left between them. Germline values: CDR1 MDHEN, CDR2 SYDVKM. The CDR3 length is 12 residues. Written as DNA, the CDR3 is TGTGCCAGCAGTGTAGGAACCTATGGCTACACCTTC. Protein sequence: CASSVGTYGYTF.

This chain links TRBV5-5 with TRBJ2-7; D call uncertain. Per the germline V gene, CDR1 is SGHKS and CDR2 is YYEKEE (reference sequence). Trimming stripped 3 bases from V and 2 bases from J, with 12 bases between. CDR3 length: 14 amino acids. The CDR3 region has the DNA TGTGCCAGCAGCTCCTGGACCCAAGCCTACGAGCAGTACTTC. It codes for CASSSWTQAYEQYF.

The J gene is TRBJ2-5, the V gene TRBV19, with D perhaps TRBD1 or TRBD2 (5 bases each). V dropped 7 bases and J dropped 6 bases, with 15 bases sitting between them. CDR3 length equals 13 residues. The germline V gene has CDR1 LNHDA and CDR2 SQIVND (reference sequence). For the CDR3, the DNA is TGTGCCAGTAAGGAACCAGGGAGTAAGACCCAGTACTTC. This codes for CASKEPGSKTQYF.